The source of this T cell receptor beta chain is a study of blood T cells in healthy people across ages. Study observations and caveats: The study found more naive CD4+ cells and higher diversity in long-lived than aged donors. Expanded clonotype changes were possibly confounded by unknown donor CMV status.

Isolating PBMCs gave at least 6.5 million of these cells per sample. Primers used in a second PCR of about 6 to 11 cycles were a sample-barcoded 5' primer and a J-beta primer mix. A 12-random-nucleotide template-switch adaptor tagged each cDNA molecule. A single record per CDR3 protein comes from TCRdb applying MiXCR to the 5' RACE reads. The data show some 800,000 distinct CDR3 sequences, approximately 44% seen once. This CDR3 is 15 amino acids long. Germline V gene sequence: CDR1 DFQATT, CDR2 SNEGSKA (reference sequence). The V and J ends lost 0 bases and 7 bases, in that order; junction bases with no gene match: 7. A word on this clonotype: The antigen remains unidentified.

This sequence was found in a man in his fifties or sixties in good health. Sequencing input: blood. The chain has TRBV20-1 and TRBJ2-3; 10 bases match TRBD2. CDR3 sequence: CSARDTAGGLYTQYF. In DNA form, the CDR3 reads TGCAGTGCTAGAGACACAGCGGGGGGGCTATATACGCAGTATTTT.